A single sample is the source of the 19 T cell receptor beta chains below, sequenced in a study of blood T cell repertoires in COVID-19 (TCRdb year 2020). Library preparation was by the immunoSEQ multiplex PCR assay. In TCRdb, the immuneACCESS table is reduced to in-frame sequences with V and J assigned. These tables do not hold every clone; where another copy was compared, an unresolved V gene accounts for under half, and the others remain unexplained. Within this sample are around 230,000 clones, with approximately 82% of them counted one time only. 8.2% of the sample is taken by the ten largest. Sequencing was performed on peripheral blood. The receptors here all came from a woman in her fifties or sixties with acute or convalescent COVID-19.

The chain employs TRBV7-3 and TRBJ2-1, with 7 nucleotides matching TRBD2. The CDR3 spans 15 residues. J gave up 8 bases and V 5 bases, and 12 bases lay outside the gene matches. The V gene's germline CDR1 is SGHTA and CDR2 FQGTGA. CDR3 residues: CASSTRDGRIDEQFF. The CDR3 DNA follows: TGTGCCAGCAGCACCCGGGACGGGAGGATTGATGAGCAGTTCTTC. The whole variable domain, remainder taken from reference TRBV7-3 and TRBJ2-1, is GAGVSQTPSNKVTEKGKYVELRCDPISGHTALYWYRQSLGQGPEFLIYFQGTGAADDSGLPNDRFFAVRPEGSVSTLKIQRTERGDSAVYLCASSTRDGRIDEQFFGPGTRLTVL.

The V and J genes are TRBV12-3 or TRBV12-4 and TRBJ2-3; D not resolved. V was clipped by 3 bases and J by 0 bases, with 4 bases between them. The CDR3 runs 13 residues. The CDR3 DNA follows: TGTGCCAGCAGTTTCGGGAGCACAGATACGCAGTATTTT. As protein: CASSFGSTDTQYF.

The genes are TRBV5-4 and TRBJ2-4; D is perhaps TRBD1 (6 bases). The CDR3 spans 15 residues. Germline V lookup: CDR1 SGHNT, CDR2 YYREEE (reference sequence). Trimming pared 2 bases from V and 9 bases from J, leaving 18 bases between. CDR3 in amino acids: CASSFEGTPVSIQYF. DNA of the CDR3: TGTGCCAGCAGCTTCGAAGGGACACCAGTGTCCATTCAGTACTTC.

V is TRBV9 and J is TRBJ2-1; TRBD2 is a possible D gene (5 bases). Trimming took off 3 bases at V and 0 bases at J, with 16 bases between the two ends. The length of the CDR3 is 17 residues. Germline values: CDR1 SGDLS, CDR2 YYNGEE. The CDR3 loop is CASSARGDYRSYNEQFF. CDR3 nucleotide sequence: TGTGCCAGCAGCGCGAGAGGTGACTACCGCTCCTACAATGAGCAGTTCTTC.

V and J are TRBV7-2 and TRBJ2-7; 8 bases map to TRBD2. V shed 5 bases and J 3 bases; nucleotides not matched to a gene: 21. Germline V gene data show CDR1 as SGHTA and CDR2 as FQGNSA. This CDR3 spans 19 amino acids. CDR3 loop: CASSHLLAVTPNGGYEQYF. In DNA form, the CDR3 reads TGTGCCAGCAGCCACCTACTAGCGGTCACTCCTAATGGGGGCTACGAGCAGTACTTC.

V is TRBV28 and J is TRBJ1-5, with no clear D. With 3 bases removed from V and 6 bases from J, the gap between germline ends came to 9 bases. CDR3 length equals 13 residues. Looked up from germline, CDR1 is MDHEN and CDR2 is SYDVKM. CDR3 loop: CASSFSEIQPQHF. CDR3 DNA: TGTGCCAGCAGTTTTTCCGAGATTCAGCCCCAGCATTTT.

The V gene is TRBV19, the J gene TRBJ2-5; TRBD2 aligns across 9 bases. The length of the CDR3 is 17 residues. V was clipped by 1 base and J by 2 bases; unmatched bases: 8. From germline, CDR1 is LNHDA and CDR2 SQIVND (reference sequence). The CDR3 DNA is TGTGCCAGTAGTATAGCTCCCGCTAGCGGGATTCAAGAGACCCAGTACTTC. Amino acid sequence: CASSIAPASGIQETQYF.

CDR3 sequence (DNA): TGTGCCAGCCGCTCGACAGGCGAATTTTCACCCCTCCACTTT. Amino acid sequence: CASRSTGEFSPLHF. This rearrangement joins TRBV3-1 (or the pseudogene TRBV3-2) to TRBJ1-6; D might be TRBD1 (6 bases). V gave up 8 bases and J gave up 9 bases, with 17 bases separating them. This CDR3 has 14 residues. Germline V CDR1 and CDR2: LGHDT, YNNKEL (reference sequence).

The chain has TRBV6-2 or TRBV6-3 and TRBJ1-5; 9 bases are shared with TRBD1. Germline CDR1 reads MNHEY; CDR2 reads SVGEGT. Trimming removed 6 bases from V and 2 bases from J; junction bases left unmatched: 14. There are 18 residues in the CDR3. CDR3 sequence: CASSPPGQGIRGNQPQHF. CDR3 nucleotide sequence: TGTGCCAGCAGCCCACCGGGACAGGGTATACGCGGCAATCAGCCCCAGCATTTT.

The genes are TRBV28 and TRBJ1-1; 9 positions agree with TRBD1. CDR1 and CDR2 from the germline V gene are MDHEN and SYDVKM. This CDR3 is 17 amino acids long. After removal of 6 bases from V and 3 bases from J, the junction contained 14 bases not matched to a gene. CDR3 DNA sequence: TGTGCCAGCAGCCTTGGGGGCGGACAGGGGCTTGACACTGAAGCTTTCTTT. As protein: CASSLGGGQGLDTEAFF.

The chain joins TRBV7-9 to TRBJ2-3; no reliable D call. The length of the CDR3 is 11 residues. CDR1 SEHNR and CDR2 FQNEAQ come from the germline V gene (reference sequence). Trimming shortened V by 4 bases and J by 5 bases, and 4 bases separated the two germline ends. The CDR3 is CASSSRDTQYF. DNA for the CDR3: TGTGCCAGCAGCTCTAGAGATACGCAGTATTTT. Drawing the rest from reference TRBV7-9 and TRBJ2-3, the complete variable domain is DTGVSQNPRHKITKRGQNVTFRCDPISEHNRLYWYRQTLGQGPEFLTYFQNEAQLEKSRLLSDRFSAERPKGSFSTLEIQRTEQGDSAMYLCASSSRDTQYFGPGTRLTVL.

This rearrangement joins TRBV6-6 to TRBJ1-2, with D unclear. From germline, CDR1 is MNHNY and CDR2 SVGAGI (reference sequence). V was trimmed by 6 bases and J by 6 bases, leaving 17 bases between them. CDR3 length: 14 residues. The CDR3 coding sequence is TGTGCCAGCAGGGCCGAGGGTCAGGATCATGGCTACACCTTC. This codes for CASRAEGQDHGYTF.

The chain couples TRBV5-1 to TRBJ2-1; D is perhaps TRBD2 (6 bases). Looked up from germline, CDR1 is SGHRS and CDR2 is YFSETQ. V lost 2 bases to trimming and J lost 0 bases, with 9 bases between them. This CDR3 region has 15 residues. For the CDR3, the DNA is TGCGCCAGCAGCTTAAATAGCGGCTCCTACAATGAGCAGTTCTTC. Protein product: CASSLNSGSYNEQFF. The full variable domain, its missing parts supplied by reference TRBV5-1 and TRBJ2-1, is KAGVTQTPRYLIKTRGQQVTLSCSPISGHRSVSWYQQTPGQGLQFLFEYFSETQRNKGNFPGRFSGRQFSNSRSEMNVSTLELGDSALYLCASSLNSGSYNEQFFGPGTRLTVL.

The J gene is TRBJ1-1, the V gene TRBV20-1; no definite D call. CDR1 DFQATT and CDR2 SNEGSKA come from the germline V gene (reference sequence). The CDR3 has 11 residues. With 6 bases removed from V and 0 bases from J, the gap between germline ends came to 5 bases. The CDR3 coding sequence is TGCAGTGCCCCAGTGAACACTGAAGCTTTCTTT. Translating it yields CSAPVNTEAFF.

The rearrangement joins TRBV20-1 to TRBJ2-2; D may be TRBD2 (6 bases). V lost 3 bases and J 2 bases, leaving 19 bases between the germline ends. The germline V gene has CDR1 DFQATT and CDR2 SNEGSKA (reference sequence). The CDR3 loop spans 17 amino acids. The CDR3 is CSASWASAQVNTGELFF. The CDR3 bases are TGCAGTGCTAGTTGGGCTAGCGCCCAAGTAAACACCGGGGAGCTGTTTTTT.

This chain joins TRBV16 and TRBJ1-6; the D gene is possibly TRBD1 (5 bases). Trimming took 11 bases from V and 0 from J, leaving 11 bases between them. The CDR3 is 14 amino acids. From germline, CDR1 is KGHSY and CDR2 FQNENV. CDR3 sequence reads: CADSLSSYNSPLHF. DNA for the CDR3: TGTGCCGACAGTCTGAGCTCCTATAATTCACCCCTCCACTTT.

To note about this clone: Other nucleotide sequences in the sample specify the same CDR3. The chain combines TRBV10-3 with TRBJ1-1; tentatively, D is TRBD1 (5 bases). CDR1 is ENHRY and CDR2 is SYGVKD in the germline V gene. The V gene lost 6 bases and the J gene lost 0 bases, with 8 bases spanning the gap. The CDR3 spans 13 residues. In DNA, the CDR3 is TGTGCCATCAGAGGGGTACTGAACACTGAAGCTTTCTTT. This gives the protein CAIRGVLNTEAFF.

This clone has more than one count but fewer than ten. The V gene is TRBV28, the J gene TRBJ2-7; 7 bases fit TRBD2. The CDR3 is 12 amino acids. Germline V gives CDR1 MDHEN, CDR2 SYDVKM. V dropped 9 bases and J dropped 5; count of bases not matched to a gene: 7. The CDR3 DNA reads TGTGCCAGTTCGGGTGGGAGGGACGAGCAGTACTTC. Translating gives CASSGGRDEQYF. The full variable domain, in which reference TRBV28 and TRBJ2-7 provide the parts outside the CDR3, is DVKVTQSSRYLVKRTGEKVFLECVQDMDHENMFWYRQDPGLGLRLIYFSYDVKMKEKGDIPEGYSVSREKKERFSLILESASTNQTSMYLCASSGGRDEQYFGPGTRLTVT.

The chain is built from TRBV7-9 and TRBJ2-3; 11 nucleotides line up with TRBD2. The CDR3 spans 13 residues. Germline trimming cut 0 bases from V and 14 bases from J; bases unmatched to any gene: 4. The germline CDR1 and CDR2 sequences are SEHNR and FQNEAQ (reference sequence). The CDR3 spells CASSLASGRGPYF. For the CDR3, the DNA is TGTGCCAGCAGCTTAGCTAGCGGGAGGGGCCCGTATTTT.